These 19 T cell receptor beta chains came from one sample sequenced in a study of identical twins. TCRdb reanalysed the 5' RACE reads using MiXCR and keeps one entry per CDR3 protein. The sample shows 1.5 million to 2 million distinct CDR3 sequences, about 31% of them seen only once. Sequenced input: cord blood. The source of these receptors is a newborn girl in good health.

This clonotype occurred a few times. V and J are TRBV7-2 and TRBJ2-3, with D maybe TRBD2 (6 bases). Trimming removed 2 bases from V and 1 base from J, with 13 bases in between. This CDR3 comprises 16 residues. From germline, CDR1 is SGHTA and CDR2 FQGNSA. The CDR3 DNA follows: TGTGCCAGCAGCTTACGGATCGGAGGGCGCACAGATACGCAGTATTTT. Amino acids: CASSLRIGGRTDTQYF.

DNA of the CDR3: TGTGCTAGTGGTCCCCGGGACCGGGGTTCCTACAATGAGCAGTACTTC. This codes for CASGPRDRGSYNEQYF. The chain has TRBV12-5 and TRBJ2-1, with D perhaps being TRBD1 or TRBD2 (5 bases each). The J call may be in error: the DNA end matches TRBJ2-7 better. The germline CDR1 and CDR2 sequences are LGHNT and FRNRAP. The length of the CDR3 is 16 residues.

The chain couples TRBV7-2 to TRBJ2-5; TRBD2 agrees at 10 bases. Germline loops: CDR1 SGHTA, CDR2 FQGNSA. The CDR3 totals 15 residues. V shed 4 bases, J shed 2 bases, and the junction held 4 bases outside the gene matches. The CDR3 DNA reads as TGTGCCAGCAGCTACCGAGCGGGGGGGCAAGAGACCCAGTACTTC. It translates to CASSYRAGGQETQYF.

Here the CDR3 DNA reads TGTGCCAGCAGCCAAGATCCGACTAGCGGAAGGCGAGGGACCCAGTACTTC. Protein sequence: CASSQDPTSGRRGTQYF. V and J are TRBV3-1 and TRBJ2-7; 9 bases fit TRBD2. The DNA end lines up better with TRBJ2-5; the J call may be wrong. Germline values: CDR1 LGHDT, CDR2 YNNKEL (reference sequence). The CDR3 has 17 amino acids.

V is TRBV6-5 and J is TRBJ2-7, with D tentatively TRBD2 (6 bases). The end of the DNA is better explained by TRBJ2-5, so the J call may be wrong. CDR1 and CDR2 (germline): MNHEY, SVGAGI. This CDR3 region has 17 residues. In nucleotides, the CDR3 is TGTGCCAGCAGTTACCGACCGCTAGCGAGGGTCCGAGAGACCCAGTACTTC. Translation: CASSYRPLARVRETQYF.

This clonotype was found a few times. The chain combines TRBV9 with TRBJ2-3, with 11 bases lining up with TRBD2. The CDR3 extends over 16 amino acids. V trimming: 5 bases; J trimming: 4 bases; junction bases outside the gene matches: 9. CDR1 and CDR2 (germline): SGDLS, YYNGEE. Here the CDR3 reads CASRDLLAGEADTQYF. The CDR3 DNA reads TGTGCCAGCAGGGACCTACTAGCGGGAGAAGCAGATACGCAGTATTTT.

This chain uses TRBV20-1 with TRBJ2-7; D not resolved. CDR1 is DFQATT and CDR2 is SNEGSKA in the germline V gene (reference sequence). The CDR3 has 14 residues. The V gene lost 4 bases and the J gene lost 2 bases, with 15 bases spanning the gap. The CDR3 is CSATTGFRPYEQYF. The CDR3 nucleotides are TGCAGTGCTACGACCGGATTTAGACCCTACGAGCAGTACTTC.

The table lists this clonotype with a few counts. A much larger clone lies one base from this, so it may be a read error. J is TRBJ2-1 and V is TRBV6-5; D uncertain. There are 13 residues in the CDR3. CDR1 MNHEY and CDR2 SVGAGI come from the germline V gene. The DNA of the CDR3 is TGTGCCAGCAGTTACAGCTCCCACAATGAGCAGTTCTTC. Its translation: CASSYSSHNEQFF.

The chain carries TRBV30 and TRBJ1-1; TRBD1 aligns across 11 bases. The CDR3 totals 15 residues. Trimming cost V 4 bases and J 0 bases; bases outside gene matches: 4. Looked up from germline, CDR1 is GTSNPN and CDR2 is SVGIG (reference sequence). The CDR3, as DNA: TGTGCCTGGATTGGACAGGGGGCTTTGAACACTGAAGCTTTCTTT. This encodes CAWIGQGALNTEAFF. The full variable domain, completed using reference TRBV30 and TRBJ1-1, is SQTIHQWPATLVQPVGSPLSLECTVEGTSNPNLYWYRQAAGRGLQLLFYSVGIGQISSEVPQNLSASRPQDRQFILSSKKLLLSDSGFYLCAWIGQGALNTEAFFGQGTRLTVV.

This clonotype was counted between two and nine times. The genes are TRBV27 and TRBJ2-3; 8 bases map to TRBD2. The trim removed 2 bases at V and 1 base at J, leaving 8 bases unmatched. Germline loops: CDR1 MNHEY, CDR2 SMNVEV (reference sequence). The CDR3 spans 17 residues. The CDR3 sequence: CASSLTPSGPRTDTQYF. The CDR3, as DNA: TGTGCCAGCAGTTTAACCCCTAGCGGGCCCCGCACAGATACGCAGTATTTT.

This chain uses TRBV12-3 or TRBV12-4 with TRBJ1-4; TRBD1 might be the D (5 bases). Trimming pared 6 bases from V and 7 bases from J, leaving 15 bases between. The CDR3 sequence is 14 residues long. The DNA for the CDR3 is TGTGCCAGCAGAGCACAGGAAATAGGTGAAAAACTGTTTTTT. Its translation is CASRAQEIGEKLFF.

The J gene is TRBJ1-6, the V gene TRBV20-1, with D tentatively TRBD1 (6 bases). V dropped 3 bases and J dropped 7 bases, with 13 bases sitting between them. Germline V gives CDR1 DFQATT, CDR2 SNEGSKA (reference sequence). This CDR3 is 14 amino acids long. Here the CDR3 reads CSASHRALNSPLHF. Here the CDR3 DNA reads TGCAGTGCTAGCCACAGGGCCCTCAATTCACCCCTCCACTTT.

The chain recombines TRBV2 with TRBJ2-3; 8 bases map to TRBD2. Per the germline V gene, CDR1 is SNHLY and CDR2 is FYNNEI. The CDR3 length is 15 residues. J was trimmed by 4 bases and V by 6 bases; bases with no gene match: 9. For the CDR3, the DNA is TGTGCCAGCAGCCAAAGCGGGAGCCGGCCAGATACGCAGTATTTT. This sequence encodes CASSQSGSRPDTQYF.

About this clonotype itself: A single base separates this from a much larger clone, so it may be a read error. The chain couples TRBV27 to TRBJ2-7; D tentatively fits TRBD1 or TRBD2 (5 bases each). The CDR3 runs to 13 residues. V was clipped by 9 bases and J by 3 bases, with 15 bases between them. CDR1 is MNHEY and CDR2 is SMNVEV in the germline V gene (reference sequence). For the CDR3, the DNA is TGTGCCAGGAGTACGGGACGGAGCTACGAGCAGTACTTC. This translates into CARSTGRSYEQYF.

The chain combines TRBV24-1 with TRBJ2-2, with a tentative D call TRBD1 (6 bases). Trimming removed 9 bases at V and 3 bases at J, with 13 bases between. Germline V gene sequence: CDR1 KGHDR, CDR2 SFDVKD. The CDR3 totals 14 residues. The CDR3 spells CATGMPGDTGELFF. The CDR3 nucleotides read TGTGCCACCGGAATGCCAGGGGACACCGGGGAGCTGTTTTTT.

The chain uses TRBV6-4 and TRBJ2-1; D is possibly TRBD2 (5 bases). V lost 8 bases to trimming and J lost 15 bases, with 14 bases between them. CDR3 size: 10 residues. Germline CDR1 is MRHNA and CDR2 is SNTAGT. This CDR3 is CASRGSRPFF. CDR3 bases: TGTGCCAGCCGGGGATCTCGCCCGTTCTTC.

The chain uses TRBV7-2 and TRBJ2-1; D gene uncertain. CDR1 is SGHTA, CDR2 FQGNSA, per germline. V lost 1 base to trimming and J lost 7 bases, with 20 bases between them. The CDR3 runs to 17 residues. CDR3 loop: CASSLVMSPLGLNEQFF. CDR3 DNA sequence: TGTGCCAGCAGCTTAGTGATGAGCCCTTTAGGCCTTAATGAGCAGTTCTTC.

V gene TRBV2 combines with J gene TRBJ2-5; D perhaps matches TRBD2 (6 bases). V lost 4 bases and J 1 base, leaving 10 bases between the germline ends. The CDR3 contains 14 residues. Germline V gene lookup returns CDR1 SNHLY and CDR2 FYNNEI. This CDR3 reads CASSGTTSQETQYF. CDR3 in DNA: TGTGCCAGCAGTGGGACTACCAGCCAAGAGACCCAGTACTTC.

This clonotype was observed a handful of times. The V and J genes are TRBV5-1 and TRBJ2-1, with a tentative D call TRBD2 (5 bases). CDR3 length: 19 residues. Germline V lookup: CDR1 SGHRS, CDR2 YFSETQ. The V gene lost 0 bases and the J gene lost 6 bases, with 25 bases spanning the gap. Written as DNA, the CDR3 is TGCGCCAGCAGCTTGGAACCCCGGCCCATACTAGTGATCGGCAATGAGCAGTTCTTC. Translating it yields CASSLEPRPILVIGNEQFF. Looking up the rest from reference TRBV5-1 and TRBJ2-1 gives the full variable domain: KAGVTQTPRYLIKTRGQQVTLSCSPISGHRSVSWYQQTPGQGLQFLFEYFSETQRNKGNFPGRFSGRQFSNSRSEMNVSTLELGDSALYLCASSLEPRPILVIGNEQFFGPGTRLTVL.